This record looks at one T cell receptor beta chain sequence and its context. The antigen is unknown. This specimen belongs to a study of glioma-infiltrating T cells after dendritic cell vaccination. This CDR3 is 12 amino acids long. The V end lost 0 bases, the J end lost 9 bases, and 7 bases lay between the germline ends. Germline V gives CDR1 SGHKS, CDR2 YYEKEE (reference sequence). Study outcomes and limitations: Longer survival after dendritic cell vaccination followed higher pretreatment TIL content.

Input was approximately 1.8 ug genomic DNA, or all available if less. Here immunoSEQ multiplex PCR was the method, and the copy in TCRdb shows in-frame clones only, minus some. The table records tens of thousands of clones, around nine tenths of them present only once. Time point given: after dendritic cell vaccination, including at tumor progression/relapse. Fresh-frozen tumor tissue and more than two years of survival data were available for all. All glioblastoma patients lacked an isocitrate dehydrogenase mutation. This sequence was found in a human donor with glioblastoma. The rearrangement links TRBV5-5 to TRBJ1-5, with unresolved D. This specimen consisted of blood, obtained after dendritic cell vaccination. The CDR3 bases are TGTGCCAGCAGCTTGGATCGGGGGCCCCAGCATTTT. It is translated as CASSLDRGPQHF.